Each of the 15 T cell receptor beta chains below was sequenced from the same sample in a study of T cells after yellow fever vaccination. MiXCR, run by TCRdb on the 5' RACE reads, gives a single entry per CDR3 protein. The data hold 300,000 to 350,000 distinct CDR3 sequences, with about 4% observed a single time. Specimen: PBMCs, collected 5 days after the yellow fever booster vaccination. The receptor source for this set is a young man who received the YFV17D yellow fever vaccine.

This clonotype was recorded many times. V usage is TRBV6-5 and J usage is TRBJ2-2; no definite D call. The CDR3 extends over 12 amino acids. Germline CDR1 is MNHEY and CDR2 is SVGAGI. V lost 1 base and J 5 bases, leaving 2 bases between the germline ends. The CDR3 region is CASSYYTGELFF. CDR3 nucleotide sequence: TGTGCCAGCAGTTACTATACCGGGGAGCTGTTTTTT.

This clonotype was seen a handful of times. V gene TRBV2 combines with J gene TRBJ1-6; no firm D call. Trimming stripped 5 bases from V and 10 bases from J, with 12 bases between. There are 13 residues in the CDR3. CDR1 and CDR2 from the germline V gene are SNHLY and FYNNEI. CDR3 coding DNA: TGTGCCAGCAGTAGGGAGGTTGGATCACCCCTCCACTTT. Protein: CASSREVGSPLHF.

In this sample, this clonotype turned up many times. The rearrangement links TRBV18 to TRBJ1-2; D possibly corresponds to TRBD1 (6 bases). Trimming shortened V by 0 bases and J by 4 bases, and 24 bases separated the two germline ends. Germline V gives CDR1 KGHSH, CDR2 LQKENI. CDR3 length: 19 amino acids. The CDR3 DNA reads TGTGCCAGCTCACCACCGGCAGGGGCTTCCCCAGCACCGGGCTATGGCTACACCTTC. The encoded protein is CASSPPAGASPAPGYGYTF.

At least ten counts were recorded for this clonotype. The J gene is TRBJ2-7, the V gene TRBV5-1; 7 nucleotides match TRBD1. CDR1 and CDR2 (germline): SGHRS, YFSETQ. The CDR3 length is 14 residues. The junction had 4 bases not matched to a gene; V was cut back by 4 bases and J by 0 bases. The CDR3 nucleotides read TGCGCCAGCAGCATCCGGGACAGCTCCTACGAGCAGTACTTC. Translated: CASSIRDSSYEQYF.

V gene TRBV7-2 combines with J gene TRBJ2-7, with D tentatively TRBD2 (5 bases). Germline V gives CDR1 SGHTA, CDR2 FQGNSA. CDR3 length equals 15 residues. With 3 bases removed from V and 5 bases from J, the gap between germline ends came to 17 bases. CDR3 protein: CASSLLLGTGNEQYF. CDR3 nucleotide sequence: TGTGCCAGCAGCTTGTTATTGGGTACGGGGAACGAGCAGTACTTC. Supplemented by reference TRBV7-2 and TRBJ2-7, the full variable domain reads GAGVSQSPSNKVTEKGKDVELRCDPISGHTALYWYRQSLGQGLEFLIYFQGNSAPDKSGLPSDRFSAERTGGSVSTLTIQRTQQEDSAVYLCASSLLLGTGNEQYFGPGTRLTVT.

This clonotype was seen ten or more times. The chain recombines TRBV29-1 with TRBJ2-5; 7 bases map to TRBD1. The CDR3 is 13 residues long. Germline loops: CDR1 SQVTM, CDR2 ANQGSEA. Trimming took 1 base from V and 7 from J; bases not matched to a gene: 6. CDR3 coding DNA: TGCAGCGTTGAAGGGGACAGTCGGGGGACCCAGTACTTC. Its translation: CSVEGDSRGTQYF.

The gene calls are TRBV5-1 and TRBJ2-1, with no clear D. CDR3 length: 15 amino acids. Trimming removed 4 bases from V and 0 bases from J, with 11 bases in between. In germline, CDR1 is SGHRS, CDR2 YFSETQ. CDR3 in DNA: TGCGCCAGCAGCGACCGTCCTGCCTCCTACAATGAGCAGTTCTTC. Translated, it gives CASSDRPASYNEQFF.

V and J are TRBV7-9 and TRBJ1-1; maybe TRBD1 (5 bases). The CDR3 has 16 residues. Germline values: CDR1 SEHNR, CDR2 FQNEAQ (reference sequence). V was pared by 1 base and J by 4 bases, with 16 bases between. In DNA form, the CDR3 reads TGTGCCAGCAGCTTAGGGCCGACAGCCGGGGGCACTGAAGCTTTCTTT. Translated: CASSLGPTAGGTEAFF.

J is TRBJ1-1 and V is TRBV12-3 or TRBV12-4, with D unclear. CDR3 length: 13 amino acids. V shed 0 bases and J shed 8 bases, with 10 bases lying between them. The CDR3 DNA is TGTGCCAGCAGTTTAGCAGCCGCGGTCGAAGCTTTCTTT. Its translation is CASSLAAAVEAFF.

This clonotype was seen many times. One end of the junction fails to match germline, which may point to a read error. In DNA form, the CDR3 reads TGTGCCAGCAGCAAAGAGGGAAGTAGCACAGATACGCAGTATTTT. It yields the protein CASSKEGSSTDTQYF. The rearrangement links TRBV4-2 to TRBJ2-3, with D possibly being TRBD2 (5 bases). The CDR3 runs 15 residues. From germline, CDR1 is LGHNA and CDR2 YNFKEQ.

This clonotype was counted many times. The rearrangement joins TRBV10-3 to TRBJ1-1; a possible D gene is TRBD1 (6 bases). The V and J ends lost 0 bases and 3 bases respectively, with 14 bases between them. The CDR3 contains 16 residues. Germline lookup yields CDR1 ENHRY and CDR2 SYGVKD. CDR3 nucleotides: TGTGCCATCAGTGAGTCGAAAGACGGACAGTACACTGAAGCTTTCTTT. It yields the protein CAISESKDGQYTEAFF.

The table lists this clonotype with many counts. This chain connects TRBV19 to TRBJ2-1; D remains unclear. This CDR3 region has 15 residues. CDR1 is LNHDA, CDR2 SQIVND, per germline (reference sequence). Trimming removed 7 bases from V and 2 bases from J, with 15 bases in between. CDR3 nucleotides: TGTGCCAGTATCCGCAGTCTGGGGACCTACAATGAGCAGTTCTTC. Amino acid sequence: CASIRSLGTYNEQFF.

This clonotype occurred a few times. This chain connects TRBV29-1 to TRBJ1-4; D ambiguous. Germline CDR1 reads SQVTM; CDR2 reads ANQGSEA. The CDR3 extends over 12 amino acids. The germline V and J ends were trimmed by 5 bases and 8 bases, with 12 bases remaining between them. DNA for the CDR3: TGCAGCGTTATCGTGGGTCGGGAAAAACTGTTTTTT. It translates to CSVIVGREKLFF.

V gene TRBV7-9 combines with J gene TRBJ2-5, with D tentatively TRBD1 (5 bases). The CDR3 loop spans 13 amino acids. The germline V gene has CDR1 SEHNR and CDR2 FQNEAQ (reference sequence). Trimming pared 7 bases from V and 1 base from J, leaving 10 bases between. The CDR3 DNA sequence: TGTGCCAGCAACAGACAGATCCAAGAGACCCAGTACTTC. The encoded protein is CASNRQIQETQYF.

The CDR3 DNA reads TGTGCCAGCTCACCATCGTCTCCCAAGGCTGAAGCTTTCTTT. It encodes CASSPSSPKAEAFF. V usage is TRBV18 and J usage is TRBJ1-1; D is unclear. The germline CDR1 and CDR2 sequences are KGHSH and LQKENI. The V end was cut by 2 bases, the J end by 6 bases, with 13 bases between. The CDR3 contains 14 residues.